This T cell receptor (beta chain) derives from a study of blood T cell repertoires in COVID-19. At the level of the study: Nucleic acid was either cDNA or gDNA, and it came from T cells, B-cell-depleted T cells, or PBMCs.

Residents of about two dozen US areas, aged roughly 18 to 95 years, made up the participants. Only in-frame clones appear in the TCRdb table, and some are missing; sequencing was by immunoSEQ multiplex PCR. The table shows roughly 200,000 clones, with roughly four fifths occurring only once. This clone occurred a few times. This CDR3 is built from 13 residues. Germline CDR1 reads SGHAT; CDR2 reads FQNNGV. With 5 bases clipped from V and 11 bases from J, the junction kept 6 bases outside the gene matches. V gene TRBV11-2 combines with J gene TRBJ1-1; 12 bases agree with TRBD1. Source material: PBMCs or T cells enriched from blood (not recorded which). The clonotype comes from a man aged 40-55 years who had recovered from COVID-19. CDR3 in amino acids: CASSPGQGAGAFF. The CDR3 DNA sequence: TGTGCCAGCAGCCCGGGACAGGGGGCCGGGGCTTTCTTT.